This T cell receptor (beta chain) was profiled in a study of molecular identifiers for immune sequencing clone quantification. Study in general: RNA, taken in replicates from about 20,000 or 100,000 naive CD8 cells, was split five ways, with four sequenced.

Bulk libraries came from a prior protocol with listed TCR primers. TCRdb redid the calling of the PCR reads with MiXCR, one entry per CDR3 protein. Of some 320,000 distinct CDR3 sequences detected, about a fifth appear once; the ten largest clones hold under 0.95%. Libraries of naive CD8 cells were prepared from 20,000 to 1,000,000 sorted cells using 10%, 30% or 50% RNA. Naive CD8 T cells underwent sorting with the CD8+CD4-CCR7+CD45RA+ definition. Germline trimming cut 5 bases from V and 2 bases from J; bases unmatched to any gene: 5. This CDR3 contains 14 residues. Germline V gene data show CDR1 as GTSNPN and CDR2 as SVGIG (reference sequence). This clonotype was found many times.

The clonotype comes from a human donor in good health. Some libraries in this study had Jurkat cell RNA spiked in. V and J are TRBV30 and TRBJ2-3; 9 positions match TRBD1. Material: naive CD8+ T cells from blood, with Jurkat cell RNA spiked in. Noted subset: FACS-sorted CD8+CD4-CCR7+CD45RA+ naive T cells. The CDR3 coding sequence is TGTGCCTGGGCCGGGACAGGGTACACAGATACGCAGTATTTT. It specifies CAWAGTGYTDTQYF.